These T cell receptor beta chains were read from a single sample in a study of T cells in Graves' hyperthyroidism and ophthalmopathy. In TCRdb, the multiplex PCR reads were re-called with MiXCR into one record per CDR3 protein. The data show approximately 370,000 distinct CDR3 sequences, about a sixth seen once. Specimen: blood. These receptors were obtained from a woman aged 25 to 45 with Graves' hyperthyroidism that later progressed to Graves' ophthalmopathy. CDR3s include the opening cysteine and the closing phenylalanine or tryptophan. Fields, in order: clone size, V gene, D gene, J gene, CDR3 protein, CDR3 DNA. The D gene is left open where the match is weak. Not every row has a clone size; where given, it reads once, few, many or a size class.

size: many; V: TRBV7-8; D: -; J: TRBJ1-5; CDR3: CASTLAGYGNQPQHF; DNA: TGTGCCAGCACCTTGGCAGGGTACGGCAATCAGCCCCAGCATTTT
size: -; V: TRBV2; D: TRBD2; J: TRBJ2-5; CDR3: CASSQTSGRALQETQYF; DNA: TGTGCCAGCAGTCAGACTAGCGGGAGGGCACTCCAAGAGACCCAGTACTTC
size: -; V: TRBV28; D: TRBD1; J: TRBJ1-5; CDR3: CTSSFLWDRMSNSNQPQHF; DNA: TGTACCAGCAGTTTCCTTTGGGACAGGATGTCTAATAGCAATCAGCCCCAGCATTTT
size: -; V: TRBV5-1; D: TRBD2; J: TRBJ2-2; CDR3: CASKTSGTGELFF; DNA: TGCGCCAGCAAAACTAGCGGCACCGGGGAGCTGTTTTTT
size: few; V: TRBV27; D: -; J: TRBJ2-7; CDR3: CASRSQGISYEQYF; DNA: TGTGCCAGCAGATCTCAGGGCATCTCCTACGAGCAGTACTTC
size: -; V: TRBV7-6; D: -; J: TRBJ1-4; CDR3: CASSRQASNEKLFF; DNA: TGTGCCAGCAGCCGACAGGCCTCTAATGAAAAACTGTTTTTT
size: -; V: TRBV6-1; D: -; J: TRBJ1-1; CDR3: CASSEHRDLNTEAFF; DNA: TGTGCCAGCAGTGAGCACAGGGACTTGAACACTGAAGCTTTCTTT
size: many; V: TRBV2; D: TRBD2; J: TRBJ2-1; CDR3: CASRAEAGVRNEQFF; DNA: TGTGCCAGCAGGGCTGAAGCGGGAGTTAGGAATGAGCAGTTCTTC
size: -; V: TRBV12-3/TRBV12-4; D: -; J: TRBJ1-4; CDR3: CASSRLSTGVGEKLFF; DNA: TGTGCCAGCAGCCGCTTATCAACCGGGGTTGGTGAAAAACTGTTTTTT
size: few; V: TRBV24-1; D: -; J: TRBJ2-1; CDR3: CATSDWRNEQFF; DNA: TGTGCCACCAGTGATTGGCGTAATGAGCAGTTCTTC
size: few; V: TRBV27; D: TRBD2; J: TRBJ2-7; CDR3: CASSLRVGTRFSYEQYF; DNA: TGTGCCAGCAGTTTACGAGTGGGGACTAGATTTTCCTACGAGCAGTACTTC
size: many; V: TRBV20-1; D: TRBD2; J: TRBJ2-5; CDR3: CSARRGLAGSQETQYF; DNA: TGCAGTGCTAGACGGGGACTAGCGGGATCCCAAGAGACCCAGTACTTC
size: many; V: TRBV7-9; D: -; J: TRBJ1-1; CDR3: CASSSGSNEAFF; DNA: TGTGCCAGCAGCTCAGGCTCAAATGAAGCTTTCTTT
size: many; V: TRBV19; D: -; J: TRBJ1-5; CDR3: CASKPTGVGNQPQHF; DNA: TGTGCCAGTAAACCGACAGGAGTGGGCAATCAGCCCCAGCATTTT